Each of the 24 T cell receptor beta chains below was sequenced from the same sample in a study of beta chain features in type 1 diabetes. Study-wide points: All four CD4+ subsets from Type 1 diabetes patients carried moderately but significantly shorter TCRB CDR3s.

These receptors' targets are unknown. The whole isolated RNA underwent reverse transcription, so sequencing captured expressed TCRB transcripts. TCRdb keeps only in-frame clones here, not all; method: immunoSEQ multiplex PCR. The table lists 300,000 or so clones, over 7% of them singletons. What was sequenced was central memory CD4+ T cells from blood. The receptors shown here come from a man younger than 40 with type 1 diabetes.

In its sample, this clone was seen a few times. V usage is TRBV7-9 and J usage is TRBJ1-2, with D possibly matching TRBD1 (6 bases). Germline-derived CDR1 and CDR2 are SEHNR and FQNEAQ (reference sequence). The CDR3 totals 14 residues. The V end lost 1 base, the J end lost 7 bases, and 13 bases lay between the germline ends. The CDR3 region has the DNA TGTGCCAGCAGCTTAGGCACAGGGATAGGTGGCTACACCTTC. Amino acid sequence: CASSLGTGIGGYTF.

J is TRBJ2-4 and V is TRBV14; D gene unclear. CDR1 and CDR2 (germline): SGHDN, FVKESK. This CDR3 has 13 residues. V was cut by 4 bases and J by 2 bases, with 6 bases left in between. This CDR3 is CASSRASKNIQYF. Here the CDR3 DNA reads TGTGCCAGCAGCCGGGCGTCCAAAAACATTCAGTACTTC.

The chain couples TRBV21-1 to TRBJ2-5; the table's D call, TRBD2, was not checked against the DNA. TRBV21-1 constitutes a pseudogene. The CDR3 is 17 amino acids. This CDR3 is CASSKCGLAGLQETQYF. CDR3 bases: TGTGCCAGCAGCAAATGCGGGCTAGCTGGATTACAAGAGACCCAGTACTTC.

CDR3 nucleotide sequence: TGTGCCAGCAGTCCCGGCAGGGGTTCCTATGGCTACACCTTC. Its protein is CASSPGRGSYGYTF. The V and J genes are TRBV27 and TRBJ1-2, with TRBD1 as a possible D gene (6 bases). Germline V gives CDR1 MNHEY, CDR2 SMNVEV (reference sequence). The CDR3 extends over 14 amino acids. Between the trimmed V and J ends, which lost 5 bases and 4 bases, there was a span of 14 bases.

This clone was seen a handful of times. The V gene is TRBV6-6, the J gene TRBJ1-2, with TRBD1 matching 7 bases. Germline trimming cut 1 base from V and 8 bases from J; bases unmatched to any gene: 4. CDR1 MNHNY and CDR2 SVGAGI come from the germline V gene (reference sequence). The CDR3 runs to 13 residues. Here the CDR3 reads CASSYFQGEGYTF. The CDR3 DNA reads as TGTGCCAGCAGTTACTTCCAGGGGGAAGGCTACACCTTC.

The chain couples TRBV27 to TRBJ1-2, with 10 bases that match TRBD1. There are 16 residues in the CDR3. Trimming cost V 3 bases and J 1 base; bases outside gene matches: 5. Germline CDR1 and CDR2: MNHEY and SMNVEV (reference sequence). CDR3 coding DNA: TGTGCCAGCAGTTTCCGACAGGGGGCGGGTAACTATGGCTACACCTTC. It encodes CASSFRQGAGNYGYTF.

This clone has at least ten counts. The rearrangement joins TRBV2 to TRBJ1-5; the match to TRBD1 covers 11 bases. V gave up 10 bases and J gave up 5 bases; unmatched junction bases: 4. Germline lookup yields CDR1 SNHLY and CDR2 FYNNEI. CDR3 length equals 13 residues. CDR3 region: CAIGQGADQPQHF. In DNA form, the CDR3 reads TGTGCCATAGGACAGGGGGCGGATCAGCCCCAGCATTTT.

The J gene is TRBJ2-5, the V gene TRBV7-2, with D perhaps TRBD1 (5 bases). The germline gives CDR1 SGHTA, CDR2 FQGNSA. The CDR3 length is 13 residues. V was trimmed by 7 bases and J by 2 bases, leaving 11 bases between them. This CDR3 reads CASKSGAQETQYF. CDR3 coding DNA: TGTGCCAGCAAGTCTGGGGCACAAGAGACCCAGTACTTC.

This clone was seen a handful of times. The V and J genes are TRBV7-2 and TRBJ2-5, with unresolved D. This CDR3 region has 14 residues. Trimming took off 2 bases at V and 3 bases at J, with 10 bases between the two ends. The germline V gene has CDR1 SGHTA and CDR2 FQGNSA. CDR3 amino acids: CASSLSHLKETQYF. DNA for the CDR3: TGTGCCAGCAGCTTAAGTCATCTTAAAGAGACCCAGTACTTC.

This clone appeared a few times. This chain connects TRBV2 to TRBJ2-4; D gene uncertain. CDR1 is SNHLY, CDR2 FYNNEI, per germline. The ends were cut back, 2 bases at V and 4 bases at J, with 9 bases in the middle. This CDR3 has 14 amino acids. CDR3 nucleotides: TGTGCCAGCAGTGAATTACAGAGAAAAAACATTCAGTACTTC. Translated: CASSELQRKNIQYF.

The chain recombines TRBV7-2 with TRBJ2-7; D gene unclear. V dropped 1 base and J dropped 0 bases, with 7 bases sitting between them. CDR3 size: 14 residues. CDR1 and CDR2 from the germline V gene are SGHTA and FQGNSA. Written as DNA, the CDR3 is TGTGCCAGCAGCTTAGGGGCGAACTCCTACGAGCAGTACTTC. Its translation is CASSLGANSYEQYF.

This chain joins TRBV28 and TRBJ1-4; D ambiguous. The CDR3 extends over 12 amino acids. Germline loops: CDR1 MDHEN, CDR2 SYDVKM. Trimming removed 4 bases from V and 7 bases from J, with 7 bases in between. For the CDR3, the DNA is TGTGCCAGCAGTTCCGACCTTGAAAAACTGTTTTTT. Translating gives CASSSDLEKLFF.

V gene TRBV18 combines with J gene TRBJ2-1; no firm D call. The germline gives CDR1 KGHSH, CDR2 LQKENI. The CDR3 totals 16 residues. Trimming took off 1 base at V and 5 bases at J, with 15 bases between the two ends. The CDR3 reads CASSPQRGPRDNEQFF. In DNA form, the CDR3 reads TGTGCCAGCTCACCACAGAGAGGACCCCGTGACAATGAGCAGTTCTTC.

The chain couples TRBV15 to TRBJ1-6; 9 nucleotides agree with TRBD1. Germline trimming cut 5 bases from V and 10 bases from J; bases unmatched to any gene: 12. The CDR3 spans 16 residues. The germline V gene has CDR1 LNHNV and CDR2 YYDKDF (reference sequence). CDR3 nucleotides: TGTGCCACCAGCGGAAGAAGACAGGGGGGCGGGTCACCCCTCCACTTT. Protein product: CATSGRRQGGGSPLHF.

V and J are TRBV2 and TRBJ2-2; D is unresolved. Germline V gene sequence: CDR1 SNHLY, CDR2 FYNNEI. CDR3 size: 14 residues. Trimming shortened V by 8 bases and J by 1 base, and 11 bases separated the two germline ends. This chain's CDR3 is CASLKMKNTGELFF. CDR3 nucleotide sequence: TGTGCCAGCCTCAAAATGAAGAACACCGGGGAGCTGTTTTTT.

CDR3: CASSSQGGQETQYF. In DNA, the CDR3 is TGTGCCAGCAGTTCACAGGGGGGCCAAGAGACCCAGTACTTC. The chain employs TRBV2 and TRBJ2-5, with 8 nucleotides matching TRBD1. The CDR3 totals 14 residues. Germline assignment: CDR1 SNHLY and CDR2 FYNNEI. V was clipped by 5 bases and J by 1 base; unmatched bases: 3.

This clone came up a few times. The rearrangement uses TRBV29-1 and TRBJ2-7, with 8 bases aligning to TRBD2. V shed 7 bases and J 4 bases; nucleotides not matched to a gene: 9. The germline V gene encodes CDR1 SQVTM and CDR2 ANQGSEA. This CDR3 region has 13 residues. In nucleotides, the CDR3 is TGCAGCGCGAAGGGCGGGGGGTCGTACGAGCAGTACTTC. Translation gives CSAKGGGSYEQYF.

This clone was detected a few times. The chain carries TRBV7-6 and TRBJ1-6, with D possibly being TRBD1 (5 bases). The germline CDR1 and CDR2 sequences are SGHVS and FNYEAQ. The CDR3 loop spans 14 amino acids. The V end lost 6 bases, the J end lost 10 bases, and 16 bases lay between the germline ends. CDR3 loop: CASRPQGVRSPLHF. CDR3 coding DNA: TGTGCCAGCAGGCCGCAGGGAGTTCGCTCACCCCTCCACTTT.

The chain recombines TRBV25-1 with TRBJ2-3, with D possibly matching TRBD2 (5 bases). V lost 3 bases and J lost 1, with 14 bases in between. Germline V gene data show CDR1 as MGHDK and CDR2 as SYGVNS. This CDR3 comprises 16 residues. CDR3 sequence reads: CASSDGLAPRTDTQYF. CDR3 coding DNA: TGTGCCAGCAGTGATGGGCTAGCCCCCCGCACAGATACGCAGTATTTT.

J is TRBJ1-3 and V is TRBV5-1, with D maybe TRBD1 (6 bases). CDR3 length equals 15 residues. Per the germline V gene, CDR1 is SGHRS and CDR2 is YFSETQ. V was clipped by 3 bases and J by 1 base, with 11 bases between them. CDR3 sequence (DNA): TGCGCCAGCAGCTCCGGACAGTCATCTGGAAACACCATATATTTT. Its translation is CASSSGQSSGNTIYF.

The chain is built from TRBV19 and TRBJ1-1, with D possibly being TRBD1 (6 bases). Trimming shortened V by 6 bases and J by 0 bases, and 23 bases separated the two germline ends. Germline V gene data show CDR1 as LNHDA and CDR2 as SQIVND (reference sequence). The CDR3 consists of 18 residues. The CDR3 coding sequence is TGTGCCAGTAGCTGGGACGGGGGCCTCTTCGAACTGAACACTGAAGCTTTCTTT. It is translated as CASSWDGGLFELNTEAFF.

This clone was counted ten times or more. The J gene is TRBJ2-2, the V gene TRBV5-6, with D possibly being TRBD1 (6 bases). V dropped 0 bases and J dropped 3 bases, with 15 bases sitting between them. This CDR3 comprises 17 residues. The germline CDR1 and CDR2 sequences are SGHDT and YYEEEE. The DNA of the CDR3 is TGTGCCAGCAGCTTGGAGTTTCTGGGGGCGGACACCGGGGAGCTGTTTTTT. It translates to CASSLEFLGADTGELFF.

The chain has TRBV7-2 and TRBJ1-5; 8 bases map to TRBD1. CDR1 and CDR2 from the germline V gene are SGHTA and FQGNSA. The CDR3 consists of 16 residues. V trimming: 0 bases; J trimming: 6 bases; junction bases outside the gene matches: 7. The CDR3 is CASSLARQGARQPQHF. The CDR3 DNA follows: TGTGCCAGCAGCTTAGCCCGGCAGGGGGCTCGTCAGCCCCAGCATTTT.

The genes are TRBV2 and TRBJ2-5; TRBD2 matches at 9 bases. CDR1 and CDR2 (germline): SNHLY, FYNNEI. The CDR3 sequence is 14 residues long. Unmatched junction bases numbered 9, after V lost 8 bases and J lost 5 bases. The CDR3 sequence: CASGPRGGAETQYF. The CDR3 nucleotides are TGTGCCAGCGGGCCCCGCGGGGGGGCGGAGACCCAGTACTTC.